The TCR beta chain under discussion was sequenced for a study of blood T cell repertoires in COVID-19. For the study at large: Both acute and convalescent COVID-19 samples were obtained from the United States, Italy and Spain.

CDR3 length: 15 residues. Deletions cut 2 bases from V and 1 base from J, with 11 bases between. CDR1 MNHEY and CDR2 SVGAGI come from the germline V gene. The authors' processing: Reference gene primer amplification yielded estimated nucleated cell counts. The data were produced by immunoSEQ multiplex PCR, yet TCRdb's version contains in-frame clones alone and is incomplete. That table is the source of V, J and clone size, and D and trimming were worked out from the DNA. The sample has approximately 160,000 clones; about 83% are singletons. The rearrangement uses TRBV6-5 and TRBJ1-1; no reliable D call. Source material: peripheral blood. The source of this sequence is a man aged 35-49 years who had recovered from COVID-19. The DNA for the CDR3 is TGTGCCAGCAGTTACCGCCAGAACACGAACACTGAAGCTTTCTTT. As protein: CASSYRQNTNTEAFF.